This paragraph covers one T cell receptor beta chain sequence. The antigen is unknown. PCR primers comprised 60 Vbeta and 13 Jbeta primers. Clones were sequenced by immunoSEQ multiplex PCR, and TCRdb holds only the in-frame ones, with some missing. This sample has 130,000 or so clones, with roughly 80% found just once. The data were taken from a study of cytomegalovirus exposure and HLA in healthy donors. The study, taken as a whole, reports: It was 150 to 200 TCR beta chains that were listed as cytomegalovirus-associated. Within an earlier analysis, most TCR beta V segments proved productive either about 87% or about 30% of the time. Several of the most significant clusters were apparently associated with common viral pathogens in a later analysis.

CDR1 SGHRS and CDR2 YFSETQ come from the germline V gene. The V gene end was trimmed by 3 bases and the J gene end by 0 bases; junction bases not matched to a gene: 10. The CDR3 covers 17 residues. What was sequenced was PBMCs. This chain connects TRBV5-1 to TRBJ1-2; TRBD1 agrees at 8 bases. The source of this sequence is a man between 40 and 49 years old in good health and CMV-seronegative. The CDR3: CASSSFPGQVANYGYTF. CDR3 sequence (DNA): TGCGCCAGCAGCTCTTTCCCGGGACAGGTAGCTAACTATGGCTACACCTTC.